This T cell receptor (beta chain) emerged from a study of human T cells and chemical hapten exposure. Overall study context: Readings were taken at 6 days from patch tests that had applied 0.01% DPC to the upper back. Notes on the study in general: PT1 expanded TCR numbers rose with patch test score.

Time point here: pre-sensitization, week 0. Treatment specified: therapeutic diphenylcyclopropenone sensitization with weekly scalp DPC. At every patch-test visit, blood was drawn before the patch test was applied. Participating donors were patients with alopecia, aged 18 to 70 years, considered appropriate candidates for DPC. This CDR3 comprises 13 residues. CDR1 and CDR2 from the germline V gene are SGHTA and FQGTGA. The germline V and J ends were trimmed by 3 bases and 5 bases, with 7 bases remaining between them. TCRdb passed the RACE reads through MiXCR, listing each CDR3 protein once. This repertoire shows 60,000 to 70,000 distinct CDR3 sequences, roughly 11% found once; its top ten account for about 5%. Turning to this clonotype: Its specificity is unknown.

The source is a woman in her forties or fifties with alopecia areata. Some clones in this sample may be carry-over from other donors' samples. The chain joins TRBV7-3 to TRBJ2-2, with no clear D. This sample comprised whole blood, obtained in connection with sensitization to the hapten diphenylcyclopropenone (DPC). DNA for the CDR3: TGTGCCAGCAGCTTCTCCGGGACCGGGGAGCTGTTTTTT. The encoded protein is CASSFSGTGELFF. The full variable domain, in which reference TRBV7-3 and TRBJ2-2 provide the parts outside the CDR3, is GAGVSQTPSNKVTEKGKYVELRCDPISGHTALYWYRQSLGQGPEFLIYFQGTGAADDSGLPNDRFFAVRPEGSVSTLKIQRTERGDSAVYLCASSFSGTGELFFGEGSRLTVL.